These T cell receptor beta chains were read from a single sample in a study of blood T cell repertoires in COVID-19. Repertoires were generated with immunoSEQ multiplex PCR, while TCRdb's copy carries only in-frame clones and drops some. The sample includes 95,000 to 110,000 clones, 80% of them seen just once. The specimen sequenced was peripheral blood. The receptor source for this set is a man in his 70s with acute or convalescent COVID-19. Both conserved end residues are part of each CDR3. D genes are given only for firm matches. Some rows have no size entry. The others give once, few or many, or a class for an expanded clone.

clone_size	d_call	v_call	j_call	cdr3_aa	cdr3_nt
-	-	TRBV12-3/TRBV12-4	TRBJ1-1	CASSSGRGTAFF	TGTGCCAGCAGTTCTGGACGGGGAACAGCTTTCTTT
-	-	TRBV12-5	TRBJ1-2	CASGLDGGGYTF	TGTGCTAGTGGTCTCGACGGAGGAGGCTACACCTTC
-	TRBD2	TRBV10-2	TRBJ2-1	CASSETAGVYNEQFF	TGCGCCAGCAGTGAAACAGCGGGGGTCTACAATGAGCAGTTCTTC
-	TRBD1	TRBV19	TRBJ1-6	CASSNRQGSSSYNSPLHF	TGTGCCAGTAGTAATCGACAGGGCTCAAGCTCCTATAATTCACCCCTCCACTTT
-	-	TRBV3-1/TRBV3-2	TRBJ1-5	CASGGTSNQPQHF	TGTGCCAGCGGGGGGACTAGCAATCAGCCCCAGCATTTT
-	-	TRBV5-1	TRBJ2-7	CASSLVGVLVGLKDEQYF	TGCGCCAGCAGCTTGGTAGGCGTCCTTGTCGGACTCAAAGACGAGCAGTACTTC
-	TRBD1	TRBV11-3	TRBJ2-2	CASSYDRGDTGELFF	TGTGCCAGCAGCTACGACAGGGGGGACACCGGGGAGCTGTTTTTT
-	TRBD2	TRBV15	TRBJ2-3	CATSRLAGASTDTQYF	TGTGCCACCAGCAGGCTAGCGGGGGCTAGCACAGATACGCAGTATTTT
-	TRBD1	TRBV7-9	TRBJ2-2	CAPSKGTGIPGELFF	TGTGCCCCCTCAAAAGGGACAGGGATCCCCGGGGAGCTGTTTTTT
-	TRBD2	TRBV2	TRBJ2-7	CASSEAQLAGGYEQYF	TGTGCCAGCAGTGAAGCTCAGTTAGCGGGGGGATACGAGCAGTACTTC
once	-	TRBV7-2	TRBJ2-2	CASSPILRNTGELFF	TGTGCCAGCAGCCCGATTCTGCGGAACACCGGGGAGCTGTTTTTT
-	-	TRBV5-1	TRBJ2-5	CASSWPSETQYF	TGCGCCAGCAGCTGGCCCAGTGAGACCCAGTACTTC
-	TRBD2	TRBV3-1/TRBV3-2	TRBJ2-1	CASSHGLAGYNEQFF	TGTGCCAGCAGCCACGGACTAGCGGGGTACAATGAGCAGTTCTTC
few	TRBD2	TRBV5-1	TRBJ2-1	CASSLAMRGINEQFF	TGCGCCAGCAGCTTGGCCATGCGGGGGATCAATGAGCAGTTCTTC
-	TRBD1	TRBV7-3	TRBJ2-7	CASSRSGTGAGEQYF	TGTGCCAGCAGCCGCTCCGGGACAGGGGCGGGGGAGCAGTACTTC
-	-	TRBV29-1	TRBJ1-2	CSATTANYGYTF	TGCAGCGCTACAACCGCTAACTATGGCTACACCTTC
few	-	TRBV3-1/TRBV3-2	TRBJ2-1	CASSHQYNEQFF	TGTGCCAGCAGCCACCAGTACAATGAGCAGTTCTTC
-	-	TRBV29-1	TRBJ1-2	CSVNLLGASGYTF	TGCAGCGTTAACCTATTGGGGGCGAGCGGCTACACCTTC
-	TRBD2	TRBV7-6	TRBJ2-3	CASSLRGGTDTQYF	TGTGCCAGCAGCTTAAGGGGAGGGACAGATACGCAGTATTTT
-	TRBD1	TRBV5-1	TRBJ2-2	CASSLMTGGATGELFF	TGCGCCAGCAGCTTAATGACAGGGGGCGCAACCGGGGAGCTGTTTTTT
-	-	TRBV12-3/TRBV12-4	TRBJ1-1	CASSLAGATEAFF	TGTGCCAGCAGCTTGGCGGGGGCCACTGAAGCTTTCTTT
-	TRBD2	TRBV9	TRBJ2-2	CASSVGDSSGANTGELFF	TGTGCCAGCAGCGTAGGCGACTCTAGCGGGGCGAACACCGGGGAGCTGTTTTTT
-	-	TRBV11-2	TRBJ2-1	CASSLGRRGSYNEQFF	TGTGCCAGCAGCTTAGGAAGGCGAGGCTCCTACAATGAGCAGTTCTTC
-	TRBD2	TRBV5-1	TRBJ2-3	CASYASGGGSDTQYF	TGCGCCAGCTACGCTAGCGGAGGTGGGTCAGATACGCAGTATTTT
-	-	TRBV5-4	TRBJ2-5	CASSTRDYQETQYF	TGTGCCAGCAGCACCCGGGACTACCAAGAGACCCAGTACTTC
-	-	TRBV21-1	TRBJ2-5	CASSIPGGLETQYF	TGTGCCAGCAGCATCCCAGGGGGCTTGGAGACCCAGTACTTC
-	TRBD1	TRBV19	TRBJ1-5	CASSISGGVNQPQHF	TGTGCCAGTAGTATTTCAGGGGGTGTGAATCAGCCCCAGCATTTT
once	TRBD1	TRBV6-5	TRBJ1-2	CASSSPDREGHGYTF	TGTGCCAGCAGTTCTCCGGACAGGGAGGGACATGGCTACACCTTC
once	-	TRBV18	TRBJ1-5	CASFSGGNQPQHF	TGTGCCAGCTTTTCAGGGGGCAATCAGCCCCAGCATTTT
-	TRBD2	TRBV6-1	TRBJ2-5	CASIELAGGETQYF	TGTGCCAGCATTGAACTAGCGGGGGGAGAGACCCAGTACTTC
-	TRBD1	TRBV12-5	TRBJ2-6	CASGIRRQGSSGANVLTF	TGTGCTAGTGGTATCCGCCGACAGGGATCGTCTGGGGCCAACGTCCTGACTTTC
-	TRBD2	TRBV3-1/TRBV3-2	TRBJ2-1	CASRPVTSGVHEQFF	TGTGCCAGCAGACCGGTGACTAGCGGGGTCCATGAGCAGTTCTTC
-	TRBD1	TRBV9	TRBJ1-4	CASSEPAGGVNEKLFF	TGTGCCAGCAGCGAACCCGCAGGGGGCGTTAATGAAAAACTGTTTTTT
-	-	TRBV7-9	TRBJ1-1	CASSYKNTEAFF	TGTGCCAGCAGCTATAAGAACACTGAAGCTTTCTTT